The 29 T cell receptor beta chains listed next were all sequenced from one sample in a study of T cells in Graves' hyperthyroidism and ophthalmopathy. RNA transcripts served as the template for amplifying TCR beta CDR3 regions. The TCR CDR3 was amplified in a first-round RT-PCR using the HTBI primer set. Using its own MiXCR run on the multiplex PCR reads, TCRdb lists one record per CDR3 protein. The sample shows approximately 640,000 distinct CDR3 sequences, about 45% of them seen only once. The sample was peripheral blood or thyroid tissue (not recorded which). These receptors came from an adult man with Graves' disease, either hyperthyroidism or ophthalmopathy (not recorded which).

This chain uses TRBV20-1 with TRBJ2-5; no firm D call. Germline lookup yields CDR1 DFQATT and CDR2 SNEGSKA (reference sequence). The CDR3 is made up of 12 amino acids. V was shortened by 3 bases and J by 5 bases, with 10 bases between the two germline ends. The CDR3 here is CSARAASETQYF. The DNA for the CDR3 is TGCAGTGCTAGGGCAGCCTCGGAGACCCAGTACTTC.

This clonotype was counted at least ten times. J is TRBJ1-5 and V is TRBV2; D might be TRBD1 (6 bases). The germline CDR1 and CDR2 sequences are SNHLY and FYNNEI. The CDR3 length is 14 residues. Trimming pared 4 bases from V and 11 bases from J, leaving 18 bases between. This CDR3 reads CASSARQAQGAQHF. CDR3 sequence (DNA): TGTGCCAGCAGTGCTCGACAGGCGCAAGGAGCCCAGCATTTT. Together with reference TRBV2 and TRBJ1-5, the CDR3 gives the full variable domain: EPEVTQTPSHQVTQMGQEVILRCVPISNHLYFYWYRQILGQKVEFLVSFYNNEISEKSEIFDDQFSVERPDGSNFTLKIRSTKLEDSAMYFCASSARQAQGAQHFGDGTRLSIL.

J is TRBJ2-7 and V is TRBV7-9; D unclear. CDR3 length: 13 residues. Between the trimmed V and J ends, which lost 2 bases and 2 bases, there was a span of 7 bases. CDR1 and CDR2 from the germline V gene are SEHNR and FQNEAQ (reference sequence). CDR3 bases: TGTGCCAGCAGCTTATGGACCCCCTACGAGCAGTACTTC. It translates to CASSLWTPYEQYF.

This chain connects TRBV19 to TRBJ2-7; 11 nucleotides line up with TRBD1. The CDR3 spans 15 residues. CDR1 and CDR2 from the germline V gene are LNHDA and SQIVND (reference sequence). The junction had 5 bases not matched to a gene; V was cut back by 3 bases and J by 4 bases. The CDR3 sequence is CASSIRRDRGYEQYF. The DNA for the CDR3 is TGTGCCAGTAGTATCCGCCGGGACAGGGGGTACGAGCAGTACTTC.

There are a few counts of this clonotype. The chain carries TRBV6-5 and TRBJ1-2, with D unclear. CDR3 size: 13 residues. Trimming took 0 bases from V and 7 from J, leaving 9 bases between them. The V gene's germline CDR1 is MNHEY and CDR2 SVGAGI. The CDR3: CASSYSGQTGYTF. In nucleotides, the CDR3 is TGTGCCAGCAGTTACTCAGGGCAGACTGGCTACACCTTC.

This rearrangement joins TRBV4-2 to TRBJ2-7; D remains ambiguous. There are 13 residues in the CDR3. In germline, CDR1 is LGHNA, CDR2 YNFKEQ. Trimming left V 0 bases short and J 5 bases short, with 8 bases between. CDR3 coding DNA: TGTGCCAGCAGCCAAGACATCGCAAACGAGCAGTACTTC. Amino acids: CASSQDIANEQYF.

V is TRBV7-2 and J is TRBJ1-6, with D unclear. In germline, CDR1 is SGHTA, CDR2 FQGNSA. The V end was cut by 8 bases, the J end by 10 bases, with 12 bases between. CDR3 size: 12 residues. The CDR3 sequence is CASLTLRSPLHF. CDR3 nucleotide sequence: TGTGCCAGCTTAACGCTGAGGTCACCCCTCCACTTT.

V and J are TRBV19 and TRBJ1-1; TRBD1 is a possible D gene (5 bases). The CDR3 has 18 residues. Trimming cost V 3 bases and J 1 base, with 21 bases left between them. CDR1 LNHDA and CDR2 SQIVND come from the germline V gene (reference sequence). The CDR3 sequence: CASSILVLGRGENTEAFF. The CDR3, as DNA: TGTGCCAGTAGTATCTTAGTCCTTGGTCGGGGGGAGAACACTGAAGCTTTCTTT.

The rearrangement uses TRBV20-1 and TRBJ1-2; 8 bases agree with TRBD1. The CDR3 runs to 14 residues. V lost 6 bases and J lost 4; bases outside the gene matches: 10. Germline V gene data show CDR1 as DFQATT and CDR2 as SNEGSKA (reference sequence). The DNA of the CDR3 is TGCAGTGCCGAGGTAGGACAGGGAGTCTATGGCTACACCTTC. Translating it yields CSAEVGQGVYGYTF.

About this clonotype itself: One end of the junction does not line up with germline, which may come from a read error. This chain joins TRBV7-3 and TRBJ1-2, with D perhaps matching TRBD1 (6 bases). In germline, CDR1 is SGHTA, CDR2 FQGTGA. The CDR3 contains 16 residues. The CDR3 is CASSQEGGGVIVDYTF. CDR3 DNA: TGCGCCAGCAGCCAAGAAGGGGGGGGCGTGATAGTTGACTACACCTTC.

Ten or more counts support this clonotype. The V gene is TRBV12-3 or TRBV12-4, the J gene TRBJ1-1; 8 bases fit TRBD1. V dropped 5 bases and J dropped 4; count of bases not matched to a gene: 3. This CDR3 comprises 13 residues. The DNA for the CDR3 is TGTGCCAGCAGTGTCACAGGGGGCACTGAAGCTTTCTTT. Translated: CASSVTGGTEAFF.

This clonotype was detected many times. This chain connects TRBV15 to TRBJ1-1; D not certain. Germline lookup yields CDR1 LNHNV and CDR2 YYDKDF (reference sequence). V dropped 0 bases and J dropped 8 bases, with 13 bases sitting between them. CDR3 size: 14 residues. The DNA of the CDR3 is TGTGCCACCAGCAGAGATAGCTACCGGACCGAAGCTTTCTTT. It is translated as CATSRDSYRTEAFF.

This sequence joins TRBV2 and TRBJ1-5; maybe TRBD1 (6 bases). The germline gives CDR1 SNHLY, CDR2 FYNNEI. CDR3 length equals 15 residues. Trimming took 4 bases from V and 0 from J, leaving 10 bases between them. The CDR3 is CASSGTVDSNQPQHF. CDR3 bases: TGTGCCAGCAGTGGGACAGTTGATAGCAATCAGCCCCAGCATTTT.

Worth noting for this clonotype: Relative to the germline gene, one junction end is altered; a read error may explain this. The chain is built from TRBV10-3 and TRBJ2-5; either TRBD1 or TRBD2 may fit D (5 bases each). This CDR3 has 14 amino acids. Germline loops: CDR1 ENHRY, CDR2 SYGVKD. CDR3 region: CASSYSGRGETQYF. CDR3 coding DNA: TGTGCCAGCAGTTACTCGGGAAGGGGCGAGACCCAGTACTTC.

This chain joins TRBV29-1 and TRBJ2-7; D is unclear. The V end lost 5 bases, the J end lost 5 bases, and 10 bases lay between the germline ends. Germline V CDR1 and CDR2: SQVTM, ANQGSEA. This CDR3 has 11 amino acids. The CDR3 reads CSVKPGNEQYF. For the CDR3, the DNA is TGCAGCGTTAAGCCAGGTAACGAGCAGTACTTC.

The chain recombines TRBV7-9 with TRBJ2-2; 8 nucleotides line up with TRBD2. V lost 1 base, J lost 5 bases, and 9 bases stayed unmatched. The CDR3 is made up of 17 amino acids. Looked up from germline, CDR1 is SEHNR and CDR2 is FQNEAQ (reference sequence). DNA of the CDR3: TGTGCCAGCAGCTTAGAACAGGGACTAGTGGGAACCGGGGAGCTGTTTTTT. It yields the protein CASSLEQGLVGTGELFF.

V gene TRBV20-1 combines with J gene TRBJ1-6, with 11 bases lining up with TRBD1. The V and J ends lost 0 bases and 10 bases, in that order; junction bases with no gene match: 5. The CDR3 totals 15 residues. The germline gives CDR1 DFQATT, CDR2 SNEGSKA (reference sequence). CDR3 nucleotides: TGCAGTGCTAGAGACGGGACAGGGGGTGAGTCACCCCTCCACTTT. It translates to CSARDGTGGESPLHF.

This clonotype was counted many times. V and J are TRBV7-6 and TRBJ1-5; a possible D gene is TRBD1 (6 bases). Germline V gene data show CDR1 as SGHVS and CDR2 as FNYEAQ. The V end lost 0 bases, the J end lost 5 bases, and 17 bases lay between the germline ends. This CDR3 region has 17 residues. The DNA for the CDR3 is TGTGCCAGCAGCTTAGCAACTCGGACAGCGAAGGATCAGCCCCAGCATTTT. This gives the protein CASSLATRTAKDQPQHF.

The CDR3 nucleotides read TGTGCCAGTAGCGCCTCGGACCGCACTAATGAAAAACTGTTTTTT. This translates into CASSASDRTNEKLFF. The chain links TRBV19 to TRBJ1-4; the D is unclear. The CDR3 extends over 15 amino acids. Trimming shortened V by 6 bases and J by 2 bases, and 13 bases separated the two germline ends. Germline V gene sequence: CDR1 LNHDA, CDR2 SQIVND (reference sequence).

The chain joins TRBV10-3 to TRBJ1-2; 8 nucleotides match TRBD1. Germline trimming cut 6 bases from V and 4 bases from J; bases unmatched to any gene: 10. The CDR3 length is 15 residues. Germline-derived CDR1 and CDR2 are ENHRY and SYGVKD. The CDR3 nucleotides read TGTGCCATCAGCTCCAGGGGGCAGGTTGGCTATGGCTACACCTTC. It encodes CAISSRGQVGYGYTF.

The chain combines TRBV2 with TRBJ1-6; TRBD1 might be the D (6 bases). CDR1 and CDR2 from the germline V gene are SNHLY and FYNNEI. The CDR3 spans 14 residues. The V and J ends lost 5 bases and 13 bases respectively, with 18 bases between them. CDR3 loop: CASSLTGLDQPLHF. CDR3 bases: TGTGCCAGCAGTTTGACAGGACTGGATCAGCCCCTCCACTTT.

As to this clonotype: Since a much larger clone is just one base distant, this may be a read error. The chain links TRBV24-1 to TRBJ1-2; TRBD1 matches 9 bases. The CDR3 contains 13 residues. Germline V gene lookup returns CDR1 KGHDR and CDR2 SFDVKD. CDR3 sequence reads: CAISVGTGSGYTF. CDR3 nucleotides: TGTGCCATCAGTGTGGGGACAGGGTCTGGCTACACCTTC.

This clonotype was found many times. The V and J genes are TRBV7-9 and TRBJ1-1; D is perhaps TRBD1 (5 bases). The CDR3 contains 14 residues. Germline V gene lookup returns CDR1 SEHNR and CDR2 FQNEAQ (reference sequence). Between the trimmed V and J ends, which lost 3 bases and 1 base, there was a span of 9 bases. CDR3 sequence: CASSFSRANTEAFF. The CDR3 nucleotides read TGTGCCAGCAGCTTTTCCAGGGCGAACACTGAAGCTTTCTTT.

This chain uses TRBV6-1 with TRBJ1-1; a weak D match, TRBD1 (6 bases). Trimming left V 5 bases short and J 7 bases short, with 11 bases between. Germline-derived CDR1 and CDR2 are MNHNS and SASEGT. The CDR3 runs to 12 residues. The CDR3 DNA follows: TGTGCCAGCAGTTGGACAGCGCTTGAAGCTTTCTTT. Its protein product is CASSWTALEAFF.

This clonotype was seen ten or more times. The genes are TRBV24-1 and TRBJ2-7, with TRBD2 identical over 7 bases. The CDR3 contains 14 residues. Germline assignment: CDR1 KGHDR and CDR2 SFDVKD. Trimming took 3 bases from V and 2 from J; bases not matched to a gene: 3. In DNA form, the CDR3 reads TGTGCCACCAGTGATACCGGACTAGCCTACGAGCAGTACTTC. Translated, it gives CATSDTGLAYEQYF.

J is TRBJ2-7 and V is TRBV2; 10 positions agree with TRBD1. V trimming: 4 bases; J trimming: 7 bases; junction bases outside the gene matches: 4. CDR3 length equals 13 residues. Per germline, CDR1 SNHLY and CDR2 FYNNEI. CDR3 DNA: TGTGCCAGCAGTGTTGGGACAGGGGAAGAGCAGTACTTC. Translating it yields CASSVGTGEEQYF.

Ten or more counts support this clonotype. The chain uses TRBV7-2 and TRBJ2-5; D might be TRBD1 (5 bases). Trimming pared 7 bases from V and 2 bases from J, leaving 11 bases between. Germline values: CDR1 SGHTA, CDR2 FQGNSA. The CDR3 runs 13 residues. CDR3 residues: CASTGLRQETQYF. In nucleotides, the CDR3 is TGTGCCAGCACAGGGCTAAGGCAAGAGACCCAGTACTTC.

V gene TRBV29-1 combines with J gene TRBJ1-6; 7 nucleotides match TRBD1. The CDR3 sequence is 13 residues long. Losses at the gene ends were 8 bases for V and 10 bases for J; bases not matched to a gene: 11. Germline lookup yields CDR1 SQVTM and CDR2 ANQGSEA. The DNA for the CDR3 is TGCAGCATAACCCAGGGGGTAGGATCACCCCTCCACTTT. It yields the protein CSITQGVGSPLHF.

A word on this clonotype: A read error may be the cause here, since a much bigger clone is one base away. The missing conserved phenylalanine or tryptophan at the end of this CDR3 makes a read error likely. The gene calls are TRBV12-3 or TRBV12-4 and TRBJ2-7; no reliable D call. The CDR3 is made up of 12 amino acids. Trimming stripped 6 bases from V and 7 bases from J, with 13 bases between. The CDR3 reads CASSQVTREQYI. CDR3 coding DNA: TGTGCCAGCAGCCAAGTAACGCGTGAGCAGTACATC.